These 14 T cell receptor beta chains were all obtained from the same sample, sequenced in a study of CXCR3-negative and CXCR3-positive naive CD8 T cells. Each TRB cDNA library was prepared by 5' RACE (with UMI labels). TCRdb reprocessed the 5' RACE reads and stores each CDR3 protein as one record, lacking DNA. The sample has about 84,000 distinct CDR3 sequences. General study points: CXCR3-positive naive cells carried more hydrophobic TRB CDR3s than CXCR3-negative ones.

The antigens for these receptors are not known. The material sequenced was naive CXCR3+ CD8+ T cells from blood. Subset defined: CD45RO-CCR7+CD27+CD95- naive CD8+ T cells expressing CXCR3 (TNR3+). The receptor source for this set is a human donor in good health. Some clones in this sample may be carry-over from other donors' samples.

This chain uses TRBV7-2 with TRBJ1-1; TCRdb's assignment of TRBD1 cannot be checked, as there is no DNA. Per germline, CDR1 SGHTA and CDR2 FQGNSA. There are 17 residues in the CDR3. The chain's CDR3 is CASTHSRTTAMNTEAFF.

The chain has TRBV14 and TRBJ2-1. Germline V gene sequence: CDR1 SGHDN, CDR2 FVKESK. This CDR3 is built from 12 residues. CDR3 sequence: CASSHSYNEQFF.

CDR3 loop: CASSPTGQGSLEQFF. The V call is TRBV3-1, the J call TRBJ2-1; checking the TCRdb D call of TRBD1 is not possible without DNA. The V gene's germline CDR1 is LGHDT and CDR2 YNNKEL (reference sequence). The CDR3 has 15 amino acids.

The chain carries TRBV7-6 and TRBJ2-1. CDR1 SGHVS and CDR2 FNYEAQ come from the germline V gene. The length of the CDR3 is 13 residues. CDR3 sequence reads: CASRAALDNEQFF.

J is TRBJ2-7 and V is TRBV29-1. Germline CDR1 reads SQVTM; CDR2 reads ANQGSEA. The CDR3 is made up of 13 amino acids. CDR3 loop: CSVDTAYSYEQYF.

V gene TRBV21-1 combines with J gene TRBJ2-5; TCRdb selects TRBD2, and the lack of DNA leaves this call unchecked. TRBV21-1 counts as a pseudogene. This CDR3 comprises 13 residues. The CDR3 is CASSRNGPETQYF.

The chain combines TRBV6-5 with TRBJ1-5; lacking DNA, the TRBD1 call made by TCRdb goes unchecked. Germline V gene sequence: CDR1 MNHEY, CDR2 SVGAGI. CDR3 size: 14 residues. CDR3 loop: CASSYGAINQPQHF.

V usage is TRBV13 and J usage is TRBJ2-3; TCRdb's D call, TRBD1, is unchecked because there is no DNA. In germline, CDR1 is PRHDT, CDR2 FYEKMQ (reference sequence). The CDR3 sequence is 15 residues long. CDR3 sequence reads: CASSPLVSGEDTQYF.

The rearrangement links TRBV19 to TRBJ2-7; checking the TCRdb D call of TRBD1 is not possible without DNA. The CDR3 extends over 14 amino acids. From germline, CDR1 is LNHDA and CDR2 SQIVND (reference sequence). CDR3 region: CASSEGQGFYEQYF.

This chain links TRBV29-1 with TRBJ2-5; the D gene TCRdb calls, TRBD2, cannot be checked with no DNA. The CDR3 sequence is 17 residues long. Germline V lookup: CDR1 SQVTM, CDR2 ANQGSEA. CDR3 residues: CSVEEGTSGGNQETQYF. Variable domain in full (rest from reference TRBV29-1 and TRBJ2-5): SAVISQKPSRDICQRGTSLTIQCQVDSQVTMMFWYRQQPGQSLTLIATANQGSEATYESGFVIDKFPISRPNLTFSTLTVSNMSPEDSSIYLCSVEEGTSGGNQETQYFGPGTRLLVL.

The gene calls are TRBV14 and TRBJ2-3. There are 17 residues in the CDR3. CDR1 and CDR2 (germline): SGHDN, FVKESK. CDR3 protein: CASSPLIGFLTTDTQYF.

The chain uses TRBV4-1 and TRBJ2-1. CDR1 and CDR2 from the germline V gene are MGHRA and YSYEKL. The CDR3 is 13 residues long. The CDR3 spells CASSQVVIYEQFF.

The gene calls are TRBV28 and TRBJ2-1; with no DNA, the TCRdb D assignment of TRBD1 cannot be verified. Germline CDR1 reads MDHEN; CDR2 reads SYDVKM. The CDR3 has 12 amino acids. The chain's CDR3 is CASHRGTSEQFF.

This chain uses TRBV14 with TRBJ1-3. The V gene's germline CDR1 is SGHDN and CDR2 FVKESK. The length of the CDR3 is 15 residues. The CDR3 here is CASSQDGFSGNTIYF.